The rows below give T cell receptor beta chains drawn from one sample of a study of cytomegalovirus exposure and HLA in healthy donors. Here immunoSEQ multiplex PCR was the method, and the copy in TCRdb shows in-frame clones only, minus some. The sample records some 40,000 clones, 81% being singletons. The specimen was PBMCs. The receptors here all came from a man aged 50-60 years in good health and CMV-seronegative. The CDR3 runs from the conserved cysteine through the conserved F or W. D genes are given only for firm matches. Rows give clone size only sometimes, using once, few, many, or a class for an expanded clone.

clone_size	v_call	j_call	d_call	cdr3_aa	cdr3_nt
-	TRBV28	TRBJ1-1	-	CASSLGGDRWAFF	TGTGCCAGCAGTTTAGGGGGGGATCGTTGGGCTTTCTTT
-	TRBV19	TRBJ1-5	-	CASSYYTGNQPQHF	TGTGCCAGTAGCTACTACACAGGGAATCAGCCCCAGCATTTT
-	TRBV28	TRBJ2-7	TRBD1	CATGTGQGYEQYF	TGTGCCACCGGGACGGGACAGGGGTACGAGCAGTACTTC
-	TRBV2	TRBJ2-3	TRBD2	CATSSGGATDTQYF	TGTGCCACCTCTAGCGGGGGGGCAACAGATACGCAGTATTTT
few	TRBV7-2	TRBJ2-1	-	CASSLDGSKYNEQFF	TGTGCCAGCAGCTTAGACGGGAGTAAGTACAATGAGCAGTTCTTC
-	TRBV25-1	TRBJ1-2	TRBD1	CASSAVGQAYGYTF	TGTGCCAGCAGTGCGGTGGGACAGGCCTATGGCTACACCTTC
-	TRBV30	TRBJ2-6	-	CAWWGSSSGANVLTF	TGTGCCTGGTGGGGCAGCAGCTCTGGGGCCAACGTCCTGACTTTC
-	TRBV9	TRBJ2-7	TRBD1	CASSEMTGPGNEQYF	TGTGCCAGCAGCGAAATGACAGGGCCGGGGAACGAGCAGTACTTC
few	TRBV4-2	TRBJ2-1	TRBD2	CASSQVREAFNEQFF	TGTGCCAGCAGCCAAGTGCGGGAGGCTTTCAATGAGCAGTTCTTC
-	TRBV19	TRBJ1-6	TRBD1	CASRPDRSSYNSPLHF	TGTGCCAGTCGACCGGACAGGAGCTCCTATAATTCACCCCTCCACTTT
-	TRBV28	TRBJ2-7	TRBD1	CASSPGQSYEQYF	TGTGCCAGCAGTCCGGGACAGTCCTACGAGCAGTACTTC
-	TRBV5-5	TRBJ2-5	-	CASSRRGQETQYF	TGTGCCAGCAGCAGACGGGGGCAAGAGACCCAGTACTTC
-	TRBV9	TRBJ1-4	-	CASSEVTRGGKLFF	TGTGCCAGCAGCGAGGTTACCCGCGGGGGAAAACTGTTTTTT
-	TRBV5-1	TRBJ2-7	TRBD1	CASSLGGTGPYEQYF	TGCGCCAGCAGCTTGGGGGGGACAGGGCCCTACGAGCAGTACTTC
-	TRBV9	TRBJ2-3	-	CASSLEVRRADTQYF	TGTGCCAGCAGCCTAGAGGTGCGGAGGGCAGATACGCAGTATTTT
-	TRBV4-1	TRBJ1-3	TRBD1	CASSQEGTGVSGNTIYF	TGCGCCAGCAGCCAAGAAGGAACAGGGGTGTCTGGAAACACCATATATTTT
-	TRBV6-4	TRBJ2-3	-	CASSDGRETDTQYF	TGTGCCAGCAGTGATGGACGGGAGACAGATACGCAGTATTTT
few	TRBV2	TRBJ2-5	TRBD1	CASGGTGGYETQYF	TGTGCCAGCGGTGGGACAGGGGGCTACGAGACCCAGTACTTC
-	TRBV6-5	TRBJ1-3	-	CASSYSAAGSGNTIYF	TGTGCCAGCAGTTACTCGGCGGCGGGCTCTGGAAACACCATATATTTT
-	TRBV6-4	TRBJ2-7	-	CASSDSRARGYEQYF	TGTGCCAGCAGTGACTCCCGGGCTCGGGGTTACGAGCAGTACTTC
-	TRBV27	TRBJ2-7	-	CASIYEQYF	TGTGCCAGCATATACGAGCAGTACTTC
once	TRBV7-9	TRBJ2-3	TRBD2	CASSFPASGSTDTQYF	TGTGCCAGCAGCTTCCCGGCTAGCGGGAGCACAGATACGCAGTATTTT
once	TRBV7-9	TRBJ2-7	TRBD1	CSSSSSDRGLFYEQYF	TGTTCCAGCAGCTCATCGGACAGGGGGCTATTCTACGAGCAGTACTTC
-	TRBV7-9	TRBJ1-4	-	CSSSLESAGLLFF	TGTTCCAGCAGCTTAGAATCAGCAGGGCTGCTGTTTTTT
-	TRBV9	TRBJ1-2	TRBD1	CASSPTGNPSANYGYTF	TGTGCCAGCAGCCCGACAGGGAACCCATCAGCTAACTATGGCTACACCTTC
-	TRBV28	TRBJ2-7	-	CASSFPGGRNEQYF	TGTGCCAGCAGTTTTCCTGGAGGTCGGAACGAGCAGTACTTC
-	TRBV9	TRBJ2-7	-	CASSVGPPTSSEQYF	TGTGCCAGCAGCGTCGGCCCACCGACAAGTTCCGAGCAGTACTTC
-	TRBV11-2	TRBJ2-7	-	CASSLRYEQYF	TGTGCCAGCAGCTTACGTTACGAGCAGTACTTC
-	TRBV20-1	TRBJ2-7	-	CSPRQGDEQYF	TGCAGTCCCCGGCAGGGCGACGAGCAGTACTTC
-	TRBV29-1	TRBJ2-7	-	CSVSGSVYEQYF	TGCAGCGTGAGCGGTTCAGTATACGAGCAGTACTTC
-	TRBV4-1	TRBJ2-1	TRBD1	CASSGRQTGLSYNEQFF	TGCGCCAGCAGCGGGCGACAGACAGGGTTGTCCTACAATGAGCAGTTCTTC
-	TRBV19	TRBJ1-2	TRBD1	CASSPQGQGYGYTF	TGTGCCAGTAGTCCACAGGGACAGGGGTATGGCTACACCTTC
-	TRBV7-3	TRBJ2-7	TRBD2	CASSTIAGGEQYF	TGTGCCAGCAGCACCATAGCGGGGGGCGAGCAGTACTTC
-	TRBV28	TRBJ1-4	-	CASSLRGPTNEKLFF	TGTGCCAGCAGTCTCAGGGGTCCAACTAATGAAAAACTGTTTTTT
-	TRBV10-3	TRBJ1-4	-	CAISQGSGTSEKLFF	TGTGCCATCAGCCAAGGGAGCGGGACTTCGGAAAAACTGTTTTTT
-	TRBV4-1	TRBJ2-3	TRBD2	CASSQPLAGGMNTQYF	TGCGCCAGCAGCCAACCACTAGCGGGGGGGATGAATACGCAGTATTTT
-	TRBV5-1	TRBJ2-7	TRBD1	CASSVPGGEQYF	TGCGCCAGCAGTGTACCAGGGGGAGAGCAGTACTTC
-	TRBV7-8	TRBJ2-7	TRBD2	CASSLSGGGVEQYF	TGTGCCAGCAGCCTATCCGGGGGGGGAGTCGAGCAGTACTTC
-	TRBV4-3	TRBJ2-1	-	CASSQDSSLLYNEQFF	TGCGCCAGCAGCCAAGACTCTAGCTTACTATACAATGAGCAGTTCTTC
once	TRBV27	TRBJ2-3	TRBD1	CASRTGLDTQYF	TGTGCCAGCCGGACAGGGTTAGATACGCAGTATTTT